This TCR beta chain was captured by sequencing in a study of T cell clones after liver transplantation. Background on the study: TCRbeta sequencing after a pre-transplant mixed lymphocyte reaction identified graft-donor-reactive clones, later tracked in post-transplant blood.

Data came from immunoSEQ multiplex PCR; TCRdb stores just in-frame clones and leaves some out. Here the sample spans about 47,000 clones, about 86% being singletons. The CDR3 is 16 residues long. V gave up 1 base and J gave up 0 bases, with 10 bases separating them. Germline V lookup: CDR1 LNHDA, CDR2 SQIVND (reference sequence). Findings and limits, study-wide: Post-transplant time points were not standardized, so conclusions are preliminary.

Of note for this clone: Antigen unknown.

The input for sequencing was CD8+ T cells from blood, taken 12 months after liver transplant. This clonotype originated in a human patient who received a liver transplant. Certain T cells may be donor cells from the graft. V and J are TRBV19 and TRBJ1-5; the D is unclear. In DNA, the CDR3 is TGTGCCAGTAGTATAGGGGTAGCGTATAGCAATCAGCCCCAGCATTTT. Translation: CASSIGVAYSNQPQHF.